These 25 T cell receptor beta chains came from one sample sequenced in a study of T-cell memory formation after mild COVID-19. MiXCR was run by TCRdb on the 5' RACE reads, yielding one entry per CDR3 protein. The repertoire holds 200,000 to 250,000 distinct CDR3 sequences, with more than 9% as singletons. The sample comprised PBMCs or a T cell subset sorted from them (not recorded which). The receptors were gathered from a man aged 18 to 29 who had mild COVID-19 (a few samples of this study predate the infection). Cell type and time point are not known.

Only a few counts were recorded for this clonotype. The rearrangement uses TRBV7-8 and TRBJ1-5, with TRBD1 matching over 12 bases. This CDR3 spans 16 amino acids. After removal of 2 bases from V and 4 bases from J, the junction contained 3 bases not matched to a gene. Germline CDR1 SGHVS, CDR2 FQNEAQ. CDR3 sequence: CASSLMGQGANQPQHF. The DNA for the CDR3 is TGTGCCAGCAGCTTAATGGGACAGGGGGCTAATCAGCCCCAGCATTTT.

The V and J genes are TRBV20-1 and TRBJ2-7, with 14 bases aligning to TRBD2. The CDR3 loop spans 15 amino acids. Unmatched junction bases numbered 5, after V lost 0 bases and J lost 7 bases. Germline values: CDR1 DFQATT, CDR2 SNEGSKA (reference sequence). This CDR3 is CSARDRLAGGLEQYV. The CDR3 DNA reads as TGCAGTGCTAGAGATCGACTAGCGGGGGGGCTTGAGCAGTACGTC.

The rearrangement uses TRBV19 and TRBJ1-5; D is perhaps TRBD1 (5 bases). This CDR3 comprises 15 residues. V lost 5 bases and J lost 11, with 22 bases in between. The germline CDR1 and CDR2 sequences are LNHDA and SQIVND (reference sequence). In DNA form, the CDR3 reads TGTGCCAGTAGTGTTCCCTATGCACCCTACAGGTCCCAGCATTTT. Translating it yields CASSVPYAPYRSQHF.

This chain uses TRBV6-2 or TRBV6-3 with TRBJ1-5, with D perhaps TRBD1 (5 bases). The CDR3 extends over 14 amino acids. Trimming pared 5 bases from V and 2 bases from J, leaving 10 bases between. The germline gives CDR1 MNHEY, CDR2 SVGEGT. The DNA of the CDR3 is TGTGCCAGCAGTCACCCGGGGGGCAATCAGCCCCAGCATTTT. It specifies CASSHPGGNQPQHF.

This clonotype was detected ten times or more. The CDR3 bases are TGTGCCAGCAGCCCGGAGGCCGGGGCTGAAGCTTTCTTT. Translated, it gives CASSPEAGAEAFF. The chain has TRBV7-2 and TRBJ1-1; no definite D call. Germline CDR1 and CDR2: SGHTA and FQGNSA. The V end was cut by 5 bases, the J end by 6 bases, with 13 bases between. This CDR3 comprises 13 residues.

The table lists this clonotype with a few counts. The V call is TRBV5-5, the J call TRBJ2-5; 10 nucleotides agree with TRBD1. The CDR3 contains 15 residues. V lost 4 bases, J lost 3 bases, and 6 bases stayed unmatched. Germline V gives CDR1 SGHKS, CDR2 YYEKEE (reference sequence). The CDR3 spells CASSRQGAGEETQYF. The CDR3 DNA is TGTGCCAGCAGCCGACAGGGGGCGGGCGAAGAGACCCAGTACTTC.

This chain uses TRBV6-2 or TRBV6-3 with TRBJ1-6; D ambiguous. There are 12 residues in the CDR3. Trimming shortened V by 6 bases and J by 9 bases, and 9 bases separated the two germline ends. Germline V CDR1 and CDR2: MNHEY, SVGEGT. The CDR3 reads CASSLQASPLHF. The CDR3 bases are TGTGCCAGCAGCTTGCAAGCTTCACCCCTCCACTTT.

The table lists this clonotype with many counts. The chain combines TRBV20-1 with TRBJ2-3; perhaps TRBD2 as D (5 bases). Germline values: CDR1 DFQATT, CDR2 SNEGSKA (reference sequence). With 5 bases removed from V and 0 bases from J, the gap between germline ends came to 12 bases. This CDR3 contains 14 residues. The CDR3 coding sequence is TGCAGTGCTCCTCTGGAGGACAGCACAGATACGCAGTATTTT. Translating it yields CSAPLEDSTDTQYF.

This clonotype was detected a few times. The V gene is TRBV7-8, the J gene TRBJ2-1; 7 bases are a match to TRBD2. V was clipped by 3 bases and J by 9 bases; unmatched bases: 14. Germline lookup yields CDR1 SGHVS and CDR2 FQNEAQ. CDR3 length: 16 amino acids. CDR3 DNA: TGTGCCAGCAGCTTTTATCCGGGGGAGGGGTCTGGTGAGCAGTTCTTC. Amino acids: CASSFYPGEGSGEQFF.

The chain joins TRBV11-2 to TRBJ2-5; D is unclear. The CDR3 covers 14 residues. From germline, CDR1 is SGHAT and CDR2 FQNNGV. V lost 2 bases, J lost 0 bases, and 7 bases lay in between. The CDR3 spells CASSLISYQETQYF. The DNA for the CDR3 is TGTGCCAGCAGCTTAATCTCGTACCAAGAGACCCAGTACTTC.

In its sample, this clonotype was seen a few times. The chain couples TRBV9 to TRBJ2-3; a weak D match, TRBD2 (6 bases). This CDR3 contains 14 residues. Germline CDR1 is SGDLS and CDR2 is YYNGEE. Trimming removed 0 bases from V and 9 bases from J, with 14 bases in between. For the CDR3, the DNA is TGTGCCAGCAGCGTAGGGGAGGCATTGGGGACGCAGTATTTT. Amino acids: CASSVGEALGTQYF.

V gene TRBV5-1 combines with J gene TRBJ2-2; TRBD2 aligns across 14 bases. This CDR3 comprises 18 residues. CDR1 SGHRS and CDR2 YFSETQ come from the germline V gene. V trimming: 4 bases; J trimming: 0 bases; junction bases outside the gene matches: 5. The CDR3 protein is CASSPGLAGGTNTGELFF. For the CDR3, the DNA is TGCGCCAGCAGCCCAGGACTAGCGGGGGGAACGAACACCGGGGAGCTGTTTTTT.

The V call is TRBV9, the J call TRBJ2-1, with D tentatively TRBD2 (6 bases). Looked up from germline, CDR1 is SGDLS and CDR2 is YYNGEE. Trimming took 0 bases from V and 4 from J, leaving 11 bases between them. The CDR3 is 15 amino acids. The chain's CDR3 is CASSVGAGTYNEQFF. The DNA for the CDR3 is TGTGCCAGCAGCGTAGGTGCGGGGACGTACAATGAGCAGTTCTTC.

In this sample, this clonotype turned up many times. The chain recombines TRBV5-1 with TRBJ2-7; no clear D. V was clipped by 10 bases and J by 3 bases, with 8 bases between them. The CDR3 loop spans 10 amino acids. CDR1 and CDR2 (germline): SGHRS, YFSETQ. CDR3 coding DNA: TGCGCCCGCACCTTCTACGAGCAGTACTTC. Protein: CARTFYEQYF.

This clonotype was counted a few times. The CDR3 region has the DNA TGCAGCGTAGGACAGGGCGTGAACACCGGGGAGCTGTTTTTT. As protein: CSVGQGVNTGELFF. The rearrangement uses TRBV29-1 and TRBJ2-2; 8 bases map to TRBD1. CDR1 is SQVTM, CDR2 ANQGSEA, per germline. Trimming took 6 bases from V and 1 from J; bases not matched to a gene: 4. The CDR3 is made up of 14 amino acids.

V is TRBV20-1 and J is TRBJ2-3; D is possibly TRBD2 (6 bases). Germline V gene lookup returns CDR1 DFQATT and CDR2 SNEGSKA (reference sequence). This CDR3 is built from 14 residues. With 2 bases removed from V and 5 bases from J, the gap between germline ends came to 14 bases. The CDR3 nucleotides are TGCAGTGCTAGAAGCGGGCCGAGGAGAGATACGCAGTATTTT. Translating gives CSARSGPRRDTQYF.

This clonotype appeared a single time. This chain joins TRBV6-5 and TRBJ2-3, with D possibly called TRBD1 or TRBD2 (5 bases each). Deletions cut 2 bases from V and 4 bases from J, with 10 bases between. Germline V gives CDR1 MNHEY, CDR2 SVGAGI. The CDR3 has 14 amino acids. The CDR3: CASSYGTLSDTQYF. The CDR3 nucleotides are TGTGCCAGCAGTTACGGGACCCTTTCAGATACGCAGTATTTT.

This clonotype has only a few counts. The V and J genes are TRBV5-1 and TRBJ1-4, with a possible D match to TRBD1 (5 bases). The germline V gene has CDR1 SGHRS and CDR2 YFSETQ. The CDR3 loop spans 15 amino acids. The ends were cut back, 4 bases at V and 0 bases at J, with 10 bases in the middle. The CDR3 loop reads CASSPGGATNEKLFF. CDR3 DNA: TGCGCCAGCAGCCCCGGGGGGGCAACTAATGAAAAACTGTTTTTT.

This clonotype showed up many times. This chain joins TRBV27 and TRBJ1-2; D is possibly TRBD1 (5 bases). This CDR3 is 18 amino acids long. Germline V gene data show CDR1 as MNHEY and CDR2 as SMNVEV (reference sequence). Trimming left V 7 bases short and J 7 bases short, with 31 bases between. CDR3 residues: CASTKDPDNHPVSGGYTF. CDR3 bases: TGTGCCAGCACCAAGGACCCGGACAATCATCCGGTCAGCGGTGGCTACACCTTC.

This clonotype was counted only a few times. At one boundary the junction diverges from the germline segment, which might be a read error. V is TRBV11-2 and J is TRBJ2-5; weak D call: TRBD1 (5 bases). The CDR3 spans 13 residues. Per germline, CDR1 SGHAT and CDR2 FQNNGV. CDR3 in amino acids: CASSIDRQETQYF. In DNA, the CDR3 is TGTGCCAGCAGCATAGACAGACAAGAGACCCAGTACTTC.

This rearrangement joins TRBV9 to TRBJ2-1, with TRBD2 matching 12 bases. In germline, CDR1 is SGDLS, CDR2 YYNGEE. The CDR3 length is 17 residues. With V trimmed by 0 bases and J by 5 bases, 6 bases remained unmatched. Written as DNA, the CDR3 is TGTGCCAGCAGCGTAGGGCTAGCGGGGGGGCCCGACAATGAGCAGTTCTTC. This encodes CASSVGLAGGPDNEQFF.

The rearrangement uses TRBV5-6 and TRBJ1-2, with D tentatively TRBD1 (5 bases). The V gene lost 3 bases and the J gene lost 2 bases, with 11 bases spanning the gap. Germline assignment: CDR1 SGHDT and CDR2 YYEEEE. CDR3 length: 14 residues. The DNA for the CDR3 is TGTGCCAGCAGCTCCCAGGACATAAACTATGGCTACACCTTC. Translated, it gives CASSSQDINYGYTF. The full variable domain, with the rest looked up from reference TRBV5-6 and TRBJ1-2, is DAGVTQSPTHLIKTRGQQVTLRCSPKSGHDTVSWYQQALGQGPQFIFQYYEEEERQRGNFPDRFSGHQFPNYSSELNVNALLLGDSALYLCASSSQDINYGYTFGSGTRLTVV.

The chain is built from TRBV10-3 and TRBJ2-7; D is unresolved. The germline V gene encodes CDR1 ENHRY and CDR2 SYGVKD. The CDR3 covers 13 residues. V dropped 3 bases and J dropped 6 bases, with 12 bases sitting between them. For the CDR3, the DNA is TGTGCCATCAGTGACCTCGAGTCTGGCGAGCAGTACGTC. Encoded protein: CAISDLESGEQYV.

At least ten counts were recorded for this clonotype. The chain recombines TRBV7-9 with TRBJ2-1; perhaps TRBD1 as D (6 bases). Germline V gene sequence: CDR1 SEHNR, CDR2 FQNEAQ (reference sequence). Trimming cost V 2 bases and J 8 bases, with 13 bases left between them. The CDR3 is made up of 14 amino acids. CDR3 amino acids: CASSLRQGLDEQFF. CDR3 DNA sequence: TGTGCCAGCAGCTTAAGGCAGGGGTTGGATGAGCAGTTCTTC.

V usage is TRBV5-1 and J usage is TRBJ2-5, with no clear D. V was cut by 4 bases and J by 1 base, with 17 bases left in between. The V gene's germline CDR1 is SGHRS and CDR2 YFSETQ. This CDR3 spans 16 amino acids. In DNA form, the CDR3 reads TGCGCCAGCAGCCTGGAACCGGGCCCCGTCCAAGAGACCCAGTACTTC. Protein product: CASSLEPGPVQETQYF.